This passage covers 26 T cell receptor beta chains from one sample sequenced in a study of blood T cell repertoires in COVID-19. Assay used: immunoSEQ multiplex PCR; TCRdb lists only in-frame clones, some missing. The sample holds roughly 80,000 clones; roughly 82% are singletons and the top ten take 21%. What was sequenced was peripheral blood. These receptors were taken from a human donor in a cohort sampled during active COVID-19.

V and J are TRBV5-1 and TRBJ2-2, with 7 bases that match TRBD1. V gave up 4 bases and J gave up 0 bases; unmatched junction bases: 6. The CDR3 length is 16 residues. CDR1 SGHRS and CDR2 YFSETQ come from the germline V gene. CDR3 coding DNA: TGCGCCAGCAGCACCCGGACAGGCGCGAACACCGGGGAGCTGTTTTTT. Translated, it gives CASSTRTGANTGELFF.

The chain couples TRBV7-9 to TRBJ1-2; D uncertain. CDR1 and CDR2 (germline): SEHNR, FQNEAQ (reference sequence). Trimming took off 1 base at V and 3 bases at J, with 9 bases between the two ends. This CDR3 has 14 amino acids. The DNA of the CDR3 is TGTGCCAGCAGCTTAGGAGGCAGCTACTATGGCTACACCTTC. It yields the protein CASSLGGSYYGYTF.

The chain employs TRBV18 and TRBJ1-6; D remains ambiguous. V was cut by 3 bases and J by 4 bases, with 10 bases left in between. Germline assignment: CDR1 KGHSH and CDR2 LQKENI. This CDR3 is 15 amino acids long. Here the CDR3 reads CASSPEQSYNSPLHF. CDR3 nucleotides: TGTGCCAGCTCACCGGAACAGTCTTATAATTCACCCCTCCACTTT.

The rearrangement uses TRBV10-3 and TRBJ2-2; 12 positions agree with TRBD2. The CDR3 runs 15 residues. Germline V gives CDR1 ENHRY, CDR2 SYGVKD. The J segment lost 7 bases and the V segment lost 6 bases, leaving 6 bases of the junction unmatched. The CDR3 loop reads CAISLAGGPVGELFF. The CDR3 DNA is TGTGCCATCAGCCTAGCGGGGGGGCCAGTCGGGGAGCTGTTTTTT.

This chain connects TRBV11-2 to TRBJ1-1; the D gene is possibly TRBD1 (6 bases). CDR1 SGHAT and CDR2 FQNNGV come from the germline V gene. The CDR3 contains 17 residues. Trimming removed 3 bases at V and 5 bases at J, with 22 bases between. The CDR3 DNA is TGTGCCAGCAGCTTCTCCGGGACAAGCCTGACTGGGACTGAAGCTTTCTTT. Amino acid sequence: CASSFSGTSLTGTEAFF.

This clone was seen a single time. J is TRBJ2-1 and V is TRBV5-1; TRBD2 matches 13 bases. V dropped 6 bases and J dropped 7; count of bases not matched to a gene: 1. This CDR3 is 13 amino acids long. Germline V gives CDR1 SGHRS, CDR2 YFSETQ. The CDR3 DNA sequence: TGCGCCAGCAAACTAGCGGGGGGGAATGAGCAGTTCTTC. This codes for CASKLAGGNEQFF.

V is TRBV28 and J is TRBJ2-7, with 9 bases lining up with TRBD1. J gave up 4 bases and V 7 bases, and 8 bases lay outside the gene matches. Per the germline V gene, CDR1 is MDHEN and CDR2 is SYDVKM. This CDR3 is 14 amino acids long. As DNA, the CDR3 is TGTGCCAGCACCCGGACAGGGGAAGGGTACGAGCAGTACTTC. The encoded protein is CASTRTGEGYEQYF. Full variable domain (outside the CDR3, taken from reference TRBV28 and TRBJ2-7): DVKVTQSSRYLVKRTGEKVFLECVQDMDHENMFWYRQDPGLGLRLIYFSYDVKMKEKGDIPEGYSVSREKKERFSLILESASTNQTSMYLCASTRTGEGYEQYFGPGTRLTVT.

The chain recombines TRBV27 with TRBJ1-6, with a possible D match to TRBD1 (6 bases). V lost 3 bases and J lost 0, with 15 bases in between. The CDR3 sequence is 18 residues long. CDR1 and CDR2 (germline): MNHEY, SMNVEV (reference sequence). CDR3 sequence: CASSFFSTGSSYNSPLHF. The DNA for the CDR3 is TGTGCCAGCAGTTTTTTCTCCACAGGGAGCTCCTATAATTCACCCCTCCACTTT.

Of note for this clone: The sample carries other DNA sequences with the same CDR3. This chain uses TRBV5-1 with TRBJ2-1, with TRBD2 matching over 8 bases. The CDR3 totals 14 residues. V was clipped by 1 base and J by 4 bases; unmatched bases: 1. The germline V gene has CDR1 SGHRS and CDR2 YFSETQ. The CDR3 region is CASSLTSGYNEQFF. The CDR3 DNA is TGCGCCAGCAGCTTGACTAGCGGATACAATGAGCAGTTCTTC.

The genes are TRBV9 and TRBJ2-3, with D unclear. Trimming pared 4 bases from V and 0 bases from J, leaving 9 bases between. Germline assignment: CDR1 SGDLS and CDR2 YYNGEE. The CDR3 loop spans 14 amino acids. The CDR3 here is CASSFLSSTDTQYF. CDR3 nucleotide sequence: TGTGCCAGCAGCTTTCTGTCCAGCACAGATACGCAGTATTTT.

The CDR3: CATSDLEDGYTF. CDR3 coding DNA: TGTGCCACCAGTGATTTAGAGGATGGCTACACCTTC. The chain links TRBV24-1 to TRBJ1-2; D ambiguous. V gave up 1 base and J gave up 6 bases, with 5 bases separating them. Germline V gene data show CDR1 as KGHDR and CDR2 as SFDVKD. The CDR3 runs 12 residues.

This clone was seen only once. This rearrangement joins TRBV7-9 to TRBJ2-2; 7 bases agree with TRBD2. Germline V gene data show CDR1 as SEHNR and CDR2 as FQNEAQ (reference sequence). J was trimmed by 0 bases and V by 3 bases; bases with no gene match: 1. CDR3 length: 15 amino acids. CDR3 residues: CASSLGGTNTGELFF. CDR3 coding DNA: TGTGCCAGCAGCTTGGGGGGGACGAACACCGGGGAGCTGTTTTTT. Using reference TRBV7-9 and TRBJ2-2 for the parts outside the CDR3, the full variable domain is DTGVSQNPRHKITKRGQNVTFRCDPISEHNRLYWYRQTLGQGPEFLTYFQNEAQLEKSRLLSDRFSAERPKGSFSTLEIQRTEQGDSAMYLCASSLGGTNTGELFFGEGSRLTVL.

This chain joins TRBV12-3 or TRBV12-4 and TRBJ1-2; D is uncertain. Trimming left V 3 bases short and J 8 bases short, with 4 bases between. The CDR3 is made up of 10 amino acids. DNA for the CDR3: TGTGCCAGCAGTTTCGGGGGCTACACCTTC. Translated, it gives CASSFGGYTF.

The chain recombines TRBV19 with TRBJ1-2; D ambiguous. The CDR3 sequence is 13 residues long. The germline CDR1 and CDR2 sequences are LNHDA and SQIVND (reference sequence). V dropped 5 bases and J dropped 1 base, with 8 bases sitting between them. The DNA for the CDR3 is TGTGCCAGTAGTCACCCGAGTAACTATGGCTACACCTTC. Translating it yields CASSHPSNYGYTF.

This clone was seen once. The chain is built from TRBV28 and TRBJ2-3, with 9 positions matching TRBD1. V was pared by 3 bases and J by 9 bases, with 4 bases of the junction left unmatched. Germline V gives CDR1 MDHEN, CDR2 SYDVKM. The CDR3 sequence is 13 residues long. The CDR3 coding sequence is TGTGCCAGCAGTTTTTCCGGACAGGGGACGCAGTATTTT. Translation gives CASSFSGQGTQYF.

This rearrangement joins TRBV15 to TRBJ1-4; D is perhaps TRBD1 (5 bases). There are 15 residues in the CDR3. Trimming stripped 1 base from V and 2 bases from J, with 8 bases between. Germline assignment: CDR1 LNHNV and CDR2 YYDKDF (reference sequence). In nucleotides, the CDR3 is TGTGCCACCAGCAGAGCGGGACTGACTAATGAAAAACTGTTTTTT. Its protein is CATSRAGLTNEKLFF.

This chain connects TRBV7-6 to TRBJ2-3, with TRBD2 matching over 8 bases. J lost 2 bases, V lost 3 bases, and 4 bases had no gene match. The CDR3 consists of 15 residues. The germline V gene has CDR1 SGHVS and CDR2 FNYEAQ. Written as DNA, the CDR3 is TGTGCCAGCAGCTTTCGCGGGGGGTACACAGATACGCAGTATTTT. Translated: CASSFRGGYTDTQYF.

This chain links TRBV19 with TRBJ1-5, with D uncertain. Germline CDR1 and CDR2: LNHDA and SQIVND (reference sequence). V dropped 1 base and J dropped 0 bases, with 7 bases sitting between them. The CDR3 loop spans 15 amino acids. CDR3 in DNA: TGTGCCAGTAGTATAGGGGGAGGTAGCAATCAGCCCCAGCATTTT. It encodes CASSIGGGSNQPQHF.

The CDR3 sequence is CATSRRLTGRLHF. DNA for the CDR3: TGTGCCACCAGCAGACGACTTACAGGCCGGCTGCATTTT. The chain recombines TRBV15 with TRBJ1-5; D might be TRBD1 (5 bases). CDR1 and CDR2 from the germline V gene are LNHNV and YYDKDF (reference sequence). V was cut by 2 bases and J by 15 bases, with 17 bases left in between. The CDR3 totals 13 residues. Using reference TRBV15 and TRBJ1-5 for the parts outside the CDR3, the full variable domain is DAMVIQNPRYQVTQFGKPVTLSCSQTLNHNVMYWYQQKSSQAPKLLFHYYDKDFNNEADTPDNFQSRRPNTSFCFLDIRSPGLGDTAMYLCATSRRLTGRLHFGDGTRLSIL.

V is TRBV27 and J is TRBJ2-2; D may be TRBD1 (5 bases). CDR3 length: 16 residues. The V and J ends lost 5 bases and 1 base respectively, with 14 bases between them. The germline V gene has CDR1 MNHEY and CDR2 SMNVEV (reference sequence). The CDR3 sequence is CASSPSTGLNTGELFF. The CDR3 bases are TGTGCCAGCAGTCCCAGTACAGGCCTGAACACCGGGGAGCTGTTTTTT.

The chain has TRBV6-6 and TRBJ1-5, with TRBD1 as a possible D gene (6 bases). CDR1 is MNHNY, CDR2 SVGAGI, per germline (reference sequence). The CDR3 sequence is 12 residues long. The ends were cut back, 6 bases at V and 12 bases at J, with 15 bases in the middle. The CDR3 nucleotides read TGTGCCAGCAGCCCCTCCAGGGGTAGCCAGCATTTT. Translated: CASSPSRGSQHF.

The rearrangement joins TRBV6-2 or TRBV6-3 to TRBJ2-6; TRBD1 agrees at 8 bases. Germline CDR1 reads MNHEY; CDR2 reads SVGEGT. This CDR3 has 16 residues. V shed 6 bases and J 2 bases; nucleotides not matched to a gene: 6. The CDR3 DNA is TGTGCCAGCAGCCGGACAGGGCTGGCTGGGGCCAACGTCCTGACTTTC. Translation gives CASSRTGLAGANVLTF.

The chain links TRBV5-1 to TRBJ1-6, with a weak D call TRBD1 (6 bases). Germline loops: CDR1 SGHRS, CDR2 YFSETQ. V dropped 1 base and J dropped 14 bases, with 16 bases sitting between them. The length of the CDR3 is 14 residues. The CDR3 DNA reads as TGCGCCAGCAGCTTGTCACAGGGTGGGTCGACCCTCCACTTT. Residues: CASSLSQGGSTLHF.

The J gene is TRBJ2-7, the V gene TRBV28, with a weak D call TRBD2 (5 bases). The germline gives CDR1 MDHEN, CDR2 SYDVKM. The CDR3 consists of 13 residues. V lost 4 bases and J lost 5, with 12 bases in between. CDR3: CASSSGDFDEQYF. CDR3 coding DNA: TGTGCCAGCAGTTCCGGGGATTTCGACGAGCAGTACTTC. Full variable domain (remainder filled in from reference TRBV28 and TRBJ2-7): DVKVTQSSRYLVKRTGEKVFLECVQDMDHENMFWYRQDPGLGLRLIYFSYDVKMKEKGDIPEGYSVSREKKERFSLILESASTNQTSMYLCASSSGDFDEQYFGPGTRLTVT.

This chain uses TRBV10-3 with TRBJ2-3; tentatively, D is TRBD2 (7 bases). This CDR3 has 15 residues. V was trimmed by 2 bases and J by 6 bases, leaving 15 bases between them. The germline V gene encodes CDR1 ENHRY and CDR2 SYGVKD. CDR3 DNA sequence: TGTGCCATCAGTGAGCTCGGGGGGCGTGGGGATACGCAGTATTTT. Protein: CAISELGGRGDTQYF.

The chain is built from TRBV29-1 and TRBJ1-4, with D maybe TRBD1 (5 bases). With 4 bases removed from V and 6 bases from J, the gap between germline ends came to 15 bases. CDR1 and CDR2 (germline): SQVTM, ANQGSEA. The CDR3 sequence is 14 residues long. CDR3 sequence: CSVGQGVGDEKLFF. The CDR3 DNA sequence: TGCAGCGTTGGACAAGGGGTTGGAGATGAAAAACTGTTTTTT.